The clone carrying this TCR beta chain was counted a single time. Its specificity is unknown. This specimen belongs to a study of OX40 agonist ivuxolimab in advanced cancers. In the study overall: At about 82% male, the cohort had a mean age of about 55 years, ranging from about 23 to 80. Study-wide results and limits: Expanded peripheral T cells had an undetermined antigen specificity.

Sequencing used immunoSEQ multiplex PCR; TCRdb keeps in-frame clones, though not all of them. The sample records about 99,000 clones, roughly 95% being singletons. The CDR3 is made up of 15 amino acids. The germline CDR1 and CDR2 sequences are MNHNY and SVGAGI (reference sequence). The V end was cut by 0 bases, the J end by 3 bases, with 11 bases between. This chain links TRBV6-6 with TRBJ1-2; D is unclear. The specimen comprised CD4+ or CD8+ T cells sorted from blood, sampled in a trial of the OX40 agonist ivuxolimab. The receptor was isolated from an adult with an advanced solid tumor such as melanoma, head and neck, liver or kidney cancer. The CDR3 sequence: CASSYSKFTDYGYTF. As DNA, the CDR3 is TGTGCCAGCAGTTACTCGAAGTTCACCGACTATGGCTACACCTTC.